Listed below are T cell receptor beta chains from one sample, sequenced in a study of identifying expanded T cells in peripheral blood. Sequencing used immunoSEQ multiplex PCR; TCRdb keeps in-frame clones, though not all of them. The sample has roughly 61,000 clones; roughly 87% are singletons. The sequencing input was blood. The receptors come from a person aged 18 to 70 in good health. CDR3s include the opening cysteine and the closing phenylalanine or tryptophan. A D gene is named only where the DNA matches it firmly. Size is stated for part of the rows, as once, few or many counts, or as a class when the clone is expanded.

clone size	CDR3 length	V gene	D gene	J gene	CDR3 DNA	CDR3 protein
-	14	TRBV18	-	TRBJ1-2	TGTGCCAGCTCACTTACCGATGGGGACTATGGCTACACCTTC	CASSLTDGDYGYTF
-	14	TRBV2	TRBD2	TRBJ2-3	TGTGCCAGCAGCGAGCGGGGGCCCACAGATACGCAGTATTTT	CASSERGPTDTQYF
-	18	TRBV7-9	TRBD2	TRBJ2-7	TGTGCCAGCAGCCCAAGGGGACTAGCGGGTCTCCAGGGGGGCGAGCAGTACTTC	CASSPRGLAGLQGGEQYF
-	15	TRBV19	-	TRBJ2-7	TGTGCCAGTAGTACCAATAAGGACCCGTCCTACGAGCAGTACTTC	CASSTNKDPSYEQYF
-	13	TRBV7-3	-	TRBJ2-5	TGTGCCAGCAGCTCTGGAGCTCAAGAGACCCAGTACTTC	CASSSGAQETQYF
-	17	TRBV4-1	TRBD2	TRBJ2-3	TGCGCCAGCAGCCAAGCCCCTCAGCGGGACGGCACAGATACGCAGTATTTT	CASSQAPQRDGTDTQYF
-	14	TRBV6-5	-	TRBJ1-3	TGTGCCAGCAGCTACGGGGGTTCTGGAAACACCATATATTTT	CASSYGGSGNTIYF
-	14	TRBV6-1	TRBD1	TRBJ2-7	TGTGCCAGCAGTTCGACAGGGGGCGGTGACGAGCAGTACTTC	CASSSTGGGDEQYF
-	15	TRBV7-6	-	TRBJ2-5	TGTGCCAGCAGCCCCATTTGGACTACAAGAGAGACCCAGTACTTC	CASSPIWTTRETQYF
-	17	TRBV27	TRBD1	TRBJ1-1	TGTGCCAGCAGTTTAGGCGGGACAGGGGCTCGGCGGGCTGAAGCTTTCTTT	CASSLGGTGARRAEAFF
-	13	TRBV7-2	-	TRBJ1-4	TGTGCCAGCAGCTTAGTCTTTAATGAAAAACTGTTTTTT	CASSLVFNEKLFF
once	13	TRBV5-1	-	TRBJ2-1	TGCGCCAGCAGCTTGGAGGTGACCAATGAGCAGTTCTTC	CASSLEVTNEQFF
-	17	TRBV27	-	TRBJ2-1	TGTGCCAGCAGTTTATCGTTGGCGGCTAGCTCCTACAATGAGCAGTTCTTC	CASSLSLAASSYNEQFF
-	17	TRBV4-3	-	TRBJ2-3	TGCGCCAGCAGCCAAGATTACCCACAGGGATCCACAGATACGCAGTATTTT	CASSQDYPQGSTDTQYF
few	13	TRBV28	-	TRBJ2-5	TGTGCCAGCAGTTTAACGGGGTTAGAGACCCAGTACTTC	CASSLTGLETQYF
-	15	TRBV14	-	TRBJ2-2	TGTGCCAGCAGCCAAATTAGAGGTGCCGACGGGGAGCTGTTTTTT	CASSQIRGADGELFF
-	13	TRBV6-5	-	TRBJ1-1	TGTGCCAGCAGTTACTCGGGGATCACTGAAGCTTTCTTT	CASSYSGITEAFF
-	10	TRBV7-9	-	TRBJ2-4	TGTGCCAGCACCCGAACAGGGTCCGAGTTC	CASTRTGSEF
-	16	TRBV7-9	TRBD1	TRBJ2-4	TGTGCCAGCAGCCACAGGGGGGCCGTCTCCAAAAACATTCAGTACTTC	CASSHRGAVSKNIQYF
-	15	TRBV9	-	TRBJ2-5	TGTGCCAGCAGCGTAGGGACGGCGGCGGGGGAGACCCAGTACTTC	CASSVGTAAGETQYF
-	12	TRBV6-5	TRBD1	TRBJ1-2	TGTGCCAGCAGTCGGACAGGTGAGGGCTACACCTTC	CASSRTGEGYTF
-	15	TRBV6-5	-	TRBJ1-3	TGTGCCAGCAGTTACTCTGGGGGGACGTGGGACACCATATATTTT	CASSYSGGTWDTIYF
-	17	TRBV5-6	TRBD2	TRBJ2-1	TGTGCCAGCAGCTACCTCTCTAGCGGGGGGGACCACTGGGAGCAGTTCTTC	CASSYLSSGGDHWEQFF
-	13	TRBV4-3	-	TRBJ2-7	TGCGCCAGCAGCACAGACTTGGGGAACGAGCAGTACTTC	CASSTDLGNEQYF
-	14	TRBV7-9	-	TRBJ2-2	TGTGCCAGCAGCTTCTCCCAGGTGGCCGGGGAGCTGTTTTTT	CASSFSQVAGELFF
-	18	TRBV18	-	TRBJ1-2	TGTGCCAGCTCACCACGGAGTGACCGAGACAGGACCTTCTATGGCTACACCTTC	CASSPRSDRDRTFYGYTF
-	14	TRBV2	-	TRBJ2-1	TGTGCCAGCAGTGTGGGGCAGGGGAACAATGAGCAGTTCTTC	CASSVGQGNNEQFF
-	16	TRBV7-2	-	TRBJ1-3	TGTGCCAGCAGCTCACAAGGACAGCTCTCTGGAAACACCATATATTTT	CASSSQGQLSGNTIYF
-	16	TRBV18	-	TRBJ1-5	TGTGCCAGCTCACTCAAGGACAGTAATAGCAATCAGCCCCAGCATTTT	CASSLKDSNSNQPQHF
-	14	TRBV28	-	TRBJ2-1	TGTGCCAGCAGTGAGAGGAGGGGGGGCAATGAGCAGTTCTTC	CASSERRGGNEQFF
-	16	TRBV5-6	TRBD1	TRBJ1-6	TGTGCCAGCAGCTTCGGGACAGGGGCGATTAATTCACCCCTCCACTTT	CASSFGTGAINSPLHF
-	14	TRBV6-5	-	TRBJ1-1	TGTGCCAGCAGTTACTCGAGCAGAGGGCGCGAAGCTTTCTTT	CASSYSSRGREAFF
once	19	TRBV21-1	-	TRBJ1-5	TGTGCCAGCAGCAAAGTTTCCGGGCTCTGGGTGTATGGCAATCAGCCCCAGCATTTT	CASSKVSGLWVYGNQPQHF
few	14	TRBV9	-	TRBJ1-1	TGTGCCAGCAGCGTAGCCTTAGGGGACACTGAAGCTTTCTTT	CASSVALGDTEAFF
-	10	TRBV20-1	-	TRBJ1-2	TGCAGTGCTAATACCCCAGGGTGGACCTTC	CSANTPGWTF
-	14	TRBV7-8	TRBD2	TRBJ2-3	TGTGCCAGCAGCTTGGGACTAGTGACAGATACGCAGTATTTT	CASSLGLVTDTQYF
-	14	TRBV2	TRBD1	TRBJ1-2	TGTGCCAGCAGAAAATCGGGACAGGGGGATGGCTACACCTTC	CASRKSGQGDGYTF
-	13	TRBV27	-	TRBJ2-7	TGTGCCAGCAGTCCCCGCCCGCCCTACGAGCAGTACTTC	CASSPRPPYEQYF
few	12	TRBV5-4	-	TRBJ1-1	TGTGCCAGCAGCGTCGGACAACAAAAAGCTTTCTTT	CASSVGQQKAFF
-	12	TRBV30	-	TRBJ1-1	TGTGCCTGGGGAACGGCGAACACTGAAGCTTTCTTT	CAWGTANTEAFF
-	20	TRBV19	TRBD1	TRBJ2-4	TGTGCCAGTAGTATGTGGCCAGGGGGCTTGGATGGATTGGTCAAAAACATTCAGTACTTC	CASSMWPGGLDGLVKNIQYF
-	16	TRBV7-9	TRBD1	TRBJ1-3	TGTGCCAGCAGCTTCGCCGGGACAGGGGCTGGAAACACCATATATTTT	CASSFAGTGAGNTIYF